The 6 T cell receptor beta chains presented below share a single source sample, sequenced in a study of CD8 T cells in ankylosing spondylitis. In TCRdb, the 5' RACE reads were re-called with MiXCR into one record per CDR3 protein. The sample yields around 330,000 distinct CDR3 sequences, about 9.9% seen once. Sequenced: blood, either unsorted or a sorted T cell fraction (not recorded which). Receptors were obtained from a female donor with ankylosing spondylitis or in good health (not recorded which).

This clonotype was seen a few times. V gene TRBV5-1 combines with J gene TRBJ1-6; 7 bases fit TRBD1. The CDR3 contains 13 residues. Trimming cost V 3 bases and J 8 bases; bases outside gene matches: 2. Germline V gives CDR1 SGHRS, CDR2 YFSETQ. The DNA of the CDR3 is TGCGCCAGCAGCTCTGACAGGGATTCACCCCTCCACTTT. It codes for CASSSDRDSPLHF.

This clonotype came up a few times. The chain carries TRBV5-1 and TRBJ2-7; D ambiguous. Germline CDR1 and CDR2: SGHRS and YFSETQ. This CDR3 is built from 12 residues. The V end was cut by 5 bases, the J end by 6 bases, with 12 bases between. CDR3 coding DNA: TGCGCCAGCAGTGGGGTGACCTTCGAGCAGTACTTC. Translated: CASSGVTFEQYF.

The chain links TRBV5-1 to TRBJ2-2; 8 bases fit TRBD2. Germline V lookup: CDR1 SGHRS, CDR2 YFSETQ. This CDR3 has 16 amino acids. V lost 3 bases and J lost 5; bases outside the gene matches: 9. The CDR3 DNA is TGCGCCAGCAGCTCCGGTGGACTAGCCCCTACCGGGGAGCTGTTTTTT. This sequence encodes CASSSGGLAPTGELFF.

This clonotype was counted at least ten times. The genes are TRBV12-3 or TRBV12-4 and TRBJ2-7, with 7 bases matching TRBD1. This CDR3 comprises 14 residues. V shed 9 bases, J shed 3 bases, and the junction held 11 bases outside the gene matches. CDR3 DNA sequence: TGTGCCAGGACCCCCGGACAGGACTGCTACGAGCAGTACTTC. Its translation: CARTPGQDCYEQYF.

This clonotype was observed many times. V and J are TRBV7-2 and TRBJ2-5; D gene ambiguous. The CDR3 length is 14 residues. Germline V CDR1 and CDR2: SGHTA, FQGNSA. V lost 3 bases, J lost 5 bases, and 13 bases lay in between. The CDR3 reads CASSFPGPQETQYF. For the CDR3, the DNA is TGTGCCAGCAGCTTCCCCGGGCCCCAGGAGACCCAGTACTTC.

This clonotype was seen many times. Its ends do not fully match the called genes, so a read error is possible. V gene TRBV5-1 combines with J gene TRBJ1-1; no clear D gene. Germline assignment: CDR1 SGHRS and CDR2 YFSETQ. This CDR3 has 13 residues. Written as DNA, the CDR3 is TGCGCCAGCCGCTTGGAAGTGCTCACTGAAGCTTTCTTT. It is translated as CASRLEVLTEAFF.